This TCR beta chain was recovered during a study of cytomegalovirus exposure and HLA in healthy donors. Overall study findings and caveats: Per a later analysis, about 18,000 TCR beta sequences showed association with HLA alleles at 0.05 false discovery rate.

Trimming left V 4 bases short and J 4 bases short, with 8 bases between. The germline V gene encodes CDR1 SGHTA and CDR2 FQGNSA. The CDR3 consists of 12 residues. Primers for the PCR totalled 60 Vbeta and 13 Jbeta. Profiling relied on immunoSEQ multiplex PCR, and the TCRdb table lists in-frame clones only, not all of them. Of 100,000 to 150,000 clones detected, about three quarters appear once; the ten largest clones hold over 2%. Regarding this clone: Its antigen is currently unknown.

The sample taken for sequencing was PBMCs. The sequence came from a woman aged 60-75 years in good health and CMV-seropositive. V gene TRBV7-2 combines with J gene TRBJ2-7; D is possibly TRBD1 (5 bases). The CDR3: CASSSTVYEQYF. CDR3 DNA sequence: TGTGCCAGCAGCTCGACAGTTTACGAGCAGTACTTC.